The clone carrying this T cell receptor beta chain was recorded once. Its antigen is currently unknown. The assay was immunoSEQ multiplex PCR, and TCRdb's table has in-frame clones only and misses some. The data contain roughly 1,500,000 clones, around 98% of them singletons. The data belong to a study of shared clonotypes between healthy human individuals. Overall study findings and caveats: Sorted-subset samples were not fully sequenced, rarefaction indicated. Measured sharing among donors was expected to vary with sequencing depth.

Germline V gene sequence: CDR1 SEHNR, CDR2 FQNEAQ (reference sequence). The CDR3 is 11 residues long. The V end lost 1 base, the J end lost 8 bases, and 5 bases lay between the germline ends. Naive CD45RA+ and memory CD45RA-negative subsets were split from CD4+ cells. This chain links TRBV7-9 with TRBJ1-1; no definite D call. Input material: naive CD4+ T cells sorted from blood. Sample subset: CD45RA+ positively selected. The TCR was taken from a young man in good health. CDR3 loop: CASSLGMEAFF. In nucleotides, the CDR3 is TGTGCCAGCAGCTTAGGGATGGAAGCTTTCTTT.